These 21 T cell receptor beta chains share one sample of origin, sequenced in a study of T cells of healthy individuals. TCRdb re-analysed the 5' RACE reads in MiXCR, keeping a single row per CDR3 protein. Here the sample spans around 40,000 distinct CDR3 sequences, about 5% being singletons. The receptors come from a human donor in good health.

This clonotype was counted ten times or more. This chain joins TRBV21-1 and TRBJ1-6. TRBV21-1 constitutes a pseudogene. This CDR3 spans 11 amino acids. Here the CDR3 reads CASSKETPLHF. Written as DNA, the CDR3 is TGTGCCAGCAGCAAGGAAACGCCCCTCCACTTT.

This clonotype was detected many times. The chain joins TRBV7-3 to TRBJ2-2; 7 bases map to TRBD1. CDR3 length equals 14 residues. Per germline, CDR1 SGHTA and CDR2 FQGTGA. Trimming removed 8 bases from V and 0 bases from J; junction bases left unmatched: 3. The CDR3 is CASAQGANTGELFF. As DNA, the CDR3 is TGTGCCAGCGCCCAGGGGGCGAACACCGGGGAGCTGTTTTTT.

This clonotype was counted ten times or more. This chain uses TRBV24-1 with TRBJ2-4, with 9 bases aligning to TRBD1. The CDR3 totals 21 residues. Germline V gene sequence: CDR1 KGHDR, CDR2 SFDVKD. Losses at the gene ends were 7 bases for V and 4 bases for J; bases not matched to a gene: 25. This CDR3 is CATRVGQGLKPRDLRKNIQYF. In nucleotides, the CDR3 is TGTGCCACCAGGGTTGGACAGGGGCTCAAACCACGGGACCTCCGAAAAAACATTCAGTACTTC.

This clonotype was seen many times. The rearrangement uses TRBV12-3 or TRBV12-4 and TRBJ1-1; 9 bases match TRBD1. The CDR3 has 16 residues. V lost 5 bases to trimming and J lost 1 base; unmatched junction nucleotides: 8. The CDR3 region is CASSQGQGLANTEAFF. DNA of the CDR3: TGTGCCAGCAGTCAGGGACAGGGTCTCGCGAACACTGAAGCTTTCTTT.

This clonotype was recorded at least ten times. The chain combines TRBV28 with TRBJ2-3, with TRBD2 identical over 16 bases. CDR3 size: 17 residues. Germline V lookup: CDR1 MDHEN, CDR2 SYDVKM. The junction had 5 bases not matched to a gene; V was cut back by 5 bases and J by 3 bases. The CDR3 region has the DNA TGTGCCAGCAGTCGAGGGACTAGCGGGAGGGGTACAGATACGCAGTATTTT. Its protein product is CASSRGTSGRGTDTQYF. The entire variable domain, with the rest obtained from reference TRBV28 and TRBJ2-3, is as follows: DVKVTQSSRYLVKRTGEKVFLECVQDMDHENMFWYRQDPGLGLRLIYFSYDVKMKEKGDIPEGYSVSREKKERFSLILESASTNQTSMYLCASSRGTSGRGTDTQYFGPGTRLTVL.

This clonotype was detected many times. J is TRBJ1-2 and V is TRBV5-5; the match to TRBD1 covers 9 bases. The CDR3 totals 17 residues. The ends lost 0 bases at V and 4 bases at J; junction bases unmatched: 10. CDR1 and CDR2 (germline): SGHKS, YYEKEE (reference sequence). The CDR3 region is CASSLGAGTGSTYGYTF. The CDR3 DNA is TGTGCCAGCAGCTTGGGGGCCGGGACAGGGTCCACCTATGGCTACACCTTC.

This sequence joins TRBV5-4 and TRBJ2-1, with 7 bases that match TRBD1. The CDR3 sequence is 12 residues long. The trim removed 3 bases at V and 8 bases at J, leaving 2 bases unmatched. Germline V gene lookup returns CDR1 SGHNT and CDR2 YYREEE (reference sequence). CDR3 sequence: CASSSTGDEQFF. The DNA of the CDR3 is TGTGCCAGCAGCTCCACAGGGGATGAGCAGTTCTTC.

The table lists this clonotype with a few counts. The V and J genes are TRBV10-3 and TRBJ1-5, with no clear D. The germline V gene encodes CDR1 ENHRY and CDR2 SYGVKD. The CDR3 length is 18 residues. V lost 0 bases, J lost 0 bases, and 15 bases lay in between. CDR3 DNA: TGTGCCATCAGTGAGTCTAGGACGGGCGACCCTAGCAATCAGCCCCAGCATTTT. It translates to CAISESRTGDPSNQPQHF.

This clonotype was picked up many times. This chain links TRBV7-2 with TRBJ1-4; 7 nucleotides match TRBD1. Per the germline V gene, CDR1 is SGHTA and CDR2 is FQGNSA. V shed 5 bases, J shed 7 bases, and the junction held 13 bases outside the gene matches. The CDR3 is 16 residues long. The CDR3 is CASSPTGTAQGEKLFF. The DNA of the CDR3 is TGTGCCAGCAGCCCGACAGGGACGGCGCAGGGTGAAAAACTGTTTTTT.

This clonotype was observed at least ten times. The chain joins TRBV20-1 to TRBJ2-7; 9 bases map to TRBD1. Germline V gene data show CDR1 as DFQATT and CDR2 as SNEGSKA (reference sequence). This CDR3 contains 13 residues. With V trimmed by 6 bases and J by 5 bases, 8 bases remained unmatched. This chain's CDR3 is CSADGDRAHEQYF. CDR3 DNA: TGCAGTGCCGACGGGGACAGGGCCCACGAGCAGTACTTC.

This clonotype was seen a few times. This chain joins TRBV2 and TRBJ2-3, with 10 bases that match TRBD1. The CDR3 sequence is 15 residues long. The trim removed 5 bases at V and 3 bases at J, leaving 5 bases unmatched. From germline, CDR1 is SNHLY and CDR2 FYNNEI. The CDR3: CASSRDRGATDTQYF. The CDR3, as DNA: TGTGCCAGCAGTCGGGACAGGGGCGCGACAGATACGCAGTATTTT.

This clonotype has at least ten counts. V usage is TRBV5-1 and J usage is TRBJ2-3; 10 bases match TRBD2. The CDR3 length is 18 residues. V lost 2 bases and J lost 3; bases outside the gene matches: 12. CDR1 and CDR2 (germline): SGHRS, YFSETQ. CDR3 region: CASSFNPPGLARTDTQYF. As DNA, the CDR3 is TGCGCCAGCAGCTTCAACCCCCCGGGACTAGCGCGAACAGATACGCAGTATTTT. Full variable domain (remainder filled in from reference TRBV5-1 and TRBJ2-3): KAGVTQTPRYLIKTRGQQVTLSCSPISGHRSVSWYQQTPGQGLQFLFEYFSETQRNKGNFPGRFSGRQFSNSRSEMNVSTLELGDSALYLCASSFNPPGLARTDTQYFGPGTRLTVL.

This clonotype was seen ten or more times. The chain recombines TRBV11-2 with TRBJ1-1; D is unclear. CDR3 size: 15 residues. CDR1 SGHAT and CDR2 FQNNGV come from the germline V gene. Deletions cut 1 base from V and 0 bases from J, with 9 bases between. CDR3 nucleotides: TGTGCCAGCAGCTTAGTGGTCACCATGAACACTGAAGCTTTCTTT. This sequence encodes CASSLVVTMNTEAFF.

CDR3 amino acids: CASSLSLQNNPEQFF. The CDR3 DNA follows: TGTGCCAGCAGCTTAAGTCTGCAGAACAACCCCGAGCAGTTCTTC. The gene calls are TRBV5-6 and TRBJ2-1; D unclear. The CDR3 extends over 15 amino acids. In germline, CDR1 is SGHDT, CDR2 YYEEEE. The ends were cut back, 2 bases at V and 10 bases at J, with 19 bases in the middle.

This clonotype was picked up many times. The chain uses TRBV3-1 and TRBJ2-3; no definite D call. Looked up from germline, CDR1 is LGHDT and CDR2 is YNNKEL (reference sequence). This CDR3 region has 16 residues. The V gene lost 0 bases and the J gene lost 0 bases, with 10 bases spanning the gap. CDR3 sequence: CASSQDLVDSTDTQYF. The CDR3 nucleotides read TGTGCCAGCAGCCAAGACCTAGTCGATAGCACAGATACGCAGTATTTT.

This clonotype was seen many times. CDR3 residues: CASSFTTDSFGELFF. The CDR3 DNA reads TGTGCCAGCAGCTTTACGACAGATAGTTTCGGGGAGCTGTTTTTT. The V gene is TRBV7-6, the J gene TRBJ2-2; D might be TRBD1 (5 bases). Trimming left V 3 bases short and J 7 bases short, with 15 bases between. This CDR3 spans 15 amino acids. Germline loops: CDR1 SGHVS, CDR2 FNYEAQ. Full variable domain (outside the CDR3, taken from reference TRBV7-6 and TRBJ2-2): GAGVSQSPRYKVTKRGQDVALRCDPISGHVSLYWYRQALGQGPEFLTYFNYEAQQDKSGLPNDRFSAERPEGSISTLTIQRTEQRDSAMYRCASSFTTDSFGELFFGEGSRLTVL.

The chain employs TRBV3-1 and TRBJ2-3; D unclear. The V gene lost 1 base and the J gene lost 4 bases, with 3 bases spanning the gap. Germline CDR1 and CDR2: LGHDT and YNNKEL (reference sequence). This CDR3 is 12 amino acids long. For the CDR3, the DNA is TGTGCCAGCAGCCAAGTTCCAGATACGCAGTATTTT. This gives the protein CASSQVPDTQYF.

This clonotype has a count of ten or more. The rearrangement joins TRBV4-1 to TRBJ1-5; maybe TRBD1 (5 bases). This CDR3 has 14 residues. Germline V gene sequence: CDR1 MGHRA, CDR2 YSYEKL. Trimming shortened V by 8 bases and J by 0 bases, and 11 bases separated the two germline ends. CDR3 DNA sequence: TGCGCCAGCGAGAGGACATATAGCAATCAGCCCCAGCATTTT. Translated, it gives CASERTYSNQPQHF.

As concerns this clonotype: At one boundary the junction diverges from the germline segment, which might be a read error. The chain employs TRBV20-1 and TRBJ2-3; D may be TRBD1 or TRBD2 (5 bases each). CDR3 length equals 14 residues. Germline CDR1 and CDR2: DFQATT and SNEGSKA (reference sequence). Here the CDR3 reads CSARDLRGADMQYF. CDR3 DNA: TGCAGTGCTAGAGATTTGAGAGGGGCGGATATGCAGTATTTT.

The CDR3 spells CASSWEVTGELFF. As DNA, the CDR3 is TGTGCCAGCAGCTGGGAGGTCACCGGGGAGCTGTTTTTT. The V call is TRBV7-9, the J call TRBJ2-2, with D possibly TRBD2 on 6 matching bases. The CDR3 is 13 residues long. Germline V lookup: CDR1 SEHNR, CDR2 FQNEAQ (reference sequence). Trimming left V 4 bases short and J 4 bases short, with 7 bases between.

The table lists this clonotype with many counts. The chain couples TRBV4-2 to TRBJ1-1; 7 bases fit TRBD1. J gave up 4 bases and V 1 base, and 9 bases lay outside the gene matches. The germline gives CDR1 LGHNA, CDR2 YNFKEQ. CDR3 size: 16 residues. CDR3 in DNA: TGTGCCAGCAGCCAAGCGCACAGGGGAGCGGCCACTGAAGCTTTCTTT. Its translation: CASSQAHRGAATEAFF.